The TCR beta chain under discussion was sequenced for a study of T cells in Graves' hyperthyroidism and ophthalmopathy. RNA transcripts yielded amplified TCR beta CDR3 regions. HTBI primers were used for first-round RT-PCR of the TCR CDR3. MiXCR, run by TCRdb on the multiplex PCR reads, gives a single entry per CDR3 protein. Of about 350,000 distinct CDR3 sequences in the sample, about 14% were seen once. V was cut by 2 bases and J by 5 bases, with 12 bases left in between. Germline assignment: CDR1 MNHEY and CDR2 SVGAGI. The CDR3 is 15 residues long. Patients were excluded because of uncontrolled infection, other autoimmune disease, pregnancy or lactation. This clonotype was recorded at least ten times. No antigen is known for it. Findings and caveats of the study: Expanded thyroid clonotypes (above 0.001) were mostly also found in blood.

The TCR comes from a woman under 40 with Graves' hyperthyroidism. The rearrangement uses TRBV6-5 and TRBJ2-2; no clear D. Sequencing used blood. The CDR3 DNA reads TGTGCCAGCAGTTACCTGGGCAGTTCAACCGGGGAGCTGTTTTTT. It is translated as CASSYLGSSTGELFF.